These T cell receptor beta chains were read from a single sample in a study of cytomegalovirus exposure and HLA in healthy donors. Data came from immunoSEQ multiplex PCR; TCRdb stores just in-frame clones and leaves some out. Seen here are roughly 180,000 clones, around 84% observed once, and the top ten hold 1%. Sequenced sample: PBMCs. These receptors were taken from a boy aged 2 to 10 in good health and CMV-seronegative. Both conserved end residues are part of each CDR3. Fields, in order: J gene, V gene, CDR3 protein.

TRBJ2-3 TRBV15 CATSRAPTSGGRNTQYF
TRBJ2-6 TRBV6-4 CASSDSLQGHSSGANVLTF
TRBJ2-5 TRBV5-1 CASSAVVGGVGETQYF
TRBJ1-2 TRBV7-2 CASSPVPGQGSYGYTF
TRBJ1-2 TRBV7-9 CASSLKRGTPYGYTF
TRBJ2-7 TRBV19 CASSTRPNYRDEQYF
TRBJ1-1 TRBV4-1 CASSHRGPVSGTEAFF
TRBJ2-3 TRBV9 CASSVRDTRQATDTQYF
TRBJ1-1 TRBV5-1 CASSPTRDTEAFF
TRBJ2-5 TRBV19 CASSLGTTQETQYF
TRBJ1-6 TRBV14 CASSQDQGWGSSYNSPLHF
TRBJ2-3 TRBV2 CASSEEAGVGPDTQYF
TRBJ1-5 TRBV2 CASSDWAVRAGANQPQHF
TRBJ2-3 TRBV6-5 CASRMGTSGPDTQYF
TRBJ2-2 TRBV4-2 CASSQSPGRVTGGELFF
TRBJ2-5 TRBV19 CASTSTLGSSYEQYF
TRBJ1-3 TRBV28 CASRDRQGGGNTIYF
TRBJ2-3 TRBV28 CASSTVLDTDTQYF
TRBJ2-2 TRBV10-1 CASRSGTGEGTGELFF
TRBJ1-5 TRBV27 CASSGTARYSNQPQHF
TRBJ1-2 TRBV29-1 CSVEVREGYTF
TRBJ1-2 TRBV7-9 CASSLGRGAGYGYTF
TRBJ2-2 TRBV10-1 CASSESVTGELFF
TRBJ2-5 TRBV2 CASRGREQETQYF
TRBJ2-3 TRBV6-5 CASSYTRLAGTDTQYF
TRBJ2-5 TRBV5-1 CASSPGLAGETQYF
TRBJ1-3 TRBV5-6 CASSDKAGYSGNTIYF
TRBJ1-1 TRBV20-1 CSADRGAEAFF
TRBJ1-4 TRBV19 CATSGQGAVEKLFF
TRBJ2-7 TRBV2 CASSEAPGQTYEQYF
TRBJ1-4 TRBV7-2 CASSSGQGGNEKLFF
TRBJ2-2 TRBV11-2 CASRPPAGGGPNTGELFF
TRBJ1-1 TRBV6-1 CASSDGQGKTEAFF
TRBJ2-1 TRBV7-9 CASSVQLGYEQFF
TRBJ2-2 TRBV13 CASSSADGTNTGELFF
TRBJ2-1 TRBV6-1 CASAAGGSRNEQFF
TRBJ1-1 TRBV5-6 CASSRWDRGGNKAFF
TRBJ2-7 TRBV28 CASSFPFTGTGLSYEQYF
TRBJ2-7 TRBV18 CASSPRDRTSGEQYF
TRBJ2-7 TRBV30 CAWRPPGLAGVAYEQYF
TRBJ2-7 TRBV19 CASSILGGDYPFEQYF
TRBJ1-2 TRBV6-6 CASSYSGQTYGYTF
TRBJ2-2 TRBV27 CASSWDRATGELFF
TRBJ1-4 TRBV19 CASSIQAGEKLFF
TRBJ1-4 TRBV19 CASSGTGRKLFF
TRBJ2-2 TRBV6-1 CASSEMGGTGELFF
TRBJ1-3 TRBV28 CASSLTDRGNTIYF